This passage covers 5 T cell receptor beta chains from one sample sequenced in a study of response to subunit inactivated influenza vaccine. TCRdb reprocessed the RT-PCR reads with MiXCR, giving one entry per CDR3 protein. The sample lists roughly 710,000 distinct CDR3 sequences, around 15% seen once, with 7.5% to 9% in the top ten. The sample in question was PBMCs from blood, obtained roughly 2 weeks before vaccination. All receptors come from a man between 45 and 60 years old who received an inactivated influenza vaccine.

This rearrangement joins TRBV10-1 to TRBJ2-3; 10 nucleotides match TRBD2. The CDR3 is 14 residues long. Germline-derived CDR1 and CDR2 are WNHNN and SYGVQD (reference sequence). V lost 7 bases to trimming and J lost 6 bases; unmatched junction nucleotides: 7. This chain's CDR3 is CASNNGGLADTQYF. The CDR3 region has the DNA TGCGCCAGCAACAACGGGGGACTAGCGGATACGCAGTATTTT.

The table lists this clonotype with many counts. V is TRBV15 and J is TRBJ2-3; D gene uncertain. The CDR3 totals 17 residues. CDR1 and CDR2 (germline): LNHNV, YYDKDF (reference sequence). The ends were cut back, 1 base at V and 0 bases at J, with 14 bases in the middle. The CDR3 spells CATSRGSLVTSTDTQYF. The CDR3 DNA reads TGTGCCACCAGCAGAGGGTCGTTGGTGACTAGCACAGATACGCAGTATTTT.

This clonotype has just a few counts. The V gene is TRBV20-1, the J gene TRBJ2-7; 8 bases match TRBD2. Trimming at V came to 4 bases and at J to 6 bases, leaving 11 bases not matched to a gene. The CDR3 consists of 14 residues. Germline V lookup: CDR1 DFQATT, CDR2 SNEGSKA (reference sequence). CDR3 in amino acids: CSATVAGKGGEQYF. Here the CDR3 DNA reads TGCAGTGCTACGGTAGCGGGGAAGGGGGGCGAGCAGTACTTC.

This clonotype has ten or more counts. The chain joins TRBV29-1 to TRBJ1-1; the D gene is possibly TRBD1 (6 bases). Germline CDR1 is SQVTM and CDR2 is ANQGSEA. This CDR3 is 12 amino acids long. Trimming stripped 6 bases from V and 3 bases from J, with 11 bases between. CDR3 sequence: CSVQRGDTEAFF. The CDR3 DNA sequence: TGCAGCGTGCAAAGGGGGGACACTGAAGCTTTCTTT. Supplemented by reference TRBV29-1 and TRBJ1-1, the full variable domain reads SAVISQKPSRDICQRGTSLTIQCQVDSQVTMMFWYRQQPGQSLTLIATANQGSEATYESGFVIDKFPISRPNLTFSTLTVSNMSPEDSSIYLCSVQRGDTEAFFGQGTRLTVV.

This chain connects TRBV12-3 or TRBV12-4 to TRBJ2-2, with 14 bases matching TRBD2. The CDR3 totals 18 residues. J gave up 1 base and V 7 bases, and 8 bases lay outside the gene matches. The CDR3 protein is CASTLTSGGAKNTGELFF. CDR3 DNA: TGTGCCAGCACCTTGACTAGCGGGGGGGCCAAGAACACCGGGGAGCTGTTTTTT.